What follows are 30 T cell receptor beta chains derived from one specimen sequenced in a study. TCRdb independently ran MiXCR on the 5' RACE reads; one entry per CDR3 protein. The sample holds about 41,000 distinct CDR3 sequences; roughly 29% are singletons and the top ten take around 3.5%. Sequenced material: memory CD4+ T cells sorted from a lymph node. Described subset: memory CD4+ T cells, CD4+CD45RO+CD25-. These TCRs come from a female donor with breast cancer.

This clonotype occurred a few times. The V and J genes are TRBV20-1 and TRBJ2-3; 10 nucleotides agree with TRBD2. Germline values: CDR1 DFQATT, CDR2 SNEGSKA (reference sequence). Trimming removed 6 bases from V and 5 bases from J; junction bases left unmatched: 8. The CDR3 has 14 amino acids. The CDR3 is CSAWSSGSVDTQYF. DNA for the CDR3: TGCAGTGCCTGGTCTAGCGGGAGTGTAGATACGCAGTATTTT.

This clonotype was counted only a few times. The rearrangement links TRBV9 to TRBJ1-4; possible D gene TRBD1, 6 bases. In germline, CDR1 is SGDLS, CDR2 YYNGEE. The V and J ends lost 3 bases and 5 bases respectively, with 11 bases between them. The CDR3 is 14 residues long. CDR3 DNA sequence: TGTGCCAGCAGCGCGTCAGGGGTGAATGAAAAACTGTTTTTT. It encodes CASSASGVNEKLFF.

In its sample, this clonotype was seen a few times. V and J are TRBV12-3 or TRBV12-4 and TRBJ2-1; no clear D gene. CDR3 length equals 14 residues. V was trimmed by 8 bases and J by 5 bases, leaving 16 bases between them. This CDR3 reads CASGTASRDNEQFF. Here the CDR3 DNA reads TGTGCCAGCGGTACGGCCTCAAGGGACAATGAGCAGTTCTTC.

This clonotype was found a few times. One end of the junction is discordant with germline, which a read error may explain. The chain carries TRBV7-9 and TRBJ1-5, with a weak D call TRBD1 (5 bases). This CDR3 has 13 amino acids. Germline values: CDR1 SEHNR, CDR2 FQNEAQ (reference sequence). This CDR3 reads CASSLDDSISPNF. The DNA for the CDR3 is TGTGCCAGCAGCTTAGACGACAGTATCAGCCCGAATTTT.

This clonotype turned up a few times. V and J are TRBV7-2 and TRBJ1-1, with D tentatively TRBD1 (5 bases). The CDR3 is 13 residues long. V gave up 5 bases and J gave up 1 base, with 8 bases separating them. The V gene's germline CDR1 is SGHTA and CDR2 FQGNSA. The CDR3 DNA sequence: TGTGCCAGCAGCCCTGGGACGAACACTGAAGCTTTCTTT. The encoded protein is CASSPGTNTEAFF.

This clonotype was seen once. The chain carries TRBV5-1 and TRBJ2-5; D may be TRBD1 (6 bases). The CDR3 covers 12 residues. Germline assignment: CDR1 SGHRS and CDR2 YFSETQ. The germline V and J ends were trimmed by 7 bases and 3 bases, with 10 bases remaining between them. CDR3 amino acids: CASWTVKETQYF. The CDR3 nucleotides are TGCGCCAGCTGGACAGTCAAAGAGACCCAGTACTTC.

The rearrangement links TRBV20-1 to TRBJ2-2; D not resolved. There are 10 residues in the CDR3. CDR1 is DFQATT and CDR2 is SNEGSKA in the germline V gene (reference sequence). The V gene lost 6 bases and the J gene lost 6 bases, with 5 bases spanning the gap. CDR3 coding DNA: TGCAGTGCGAGCTCCGGGGAGCTGTTTTTT. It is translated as CSASSGELFF.

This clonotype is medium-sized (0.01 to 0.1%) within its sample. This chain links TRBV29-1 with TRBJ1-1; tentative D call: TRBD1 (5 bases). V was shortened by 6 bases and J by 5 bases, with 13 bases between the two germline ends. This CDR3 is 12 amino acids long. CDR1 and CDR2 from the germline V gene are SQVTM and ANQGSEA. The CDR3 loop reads CSVRDLRTEAFF. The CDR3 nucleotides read TGCAGCGTCCGGGACCTTCGGACTGAAGCTTTCTTT.

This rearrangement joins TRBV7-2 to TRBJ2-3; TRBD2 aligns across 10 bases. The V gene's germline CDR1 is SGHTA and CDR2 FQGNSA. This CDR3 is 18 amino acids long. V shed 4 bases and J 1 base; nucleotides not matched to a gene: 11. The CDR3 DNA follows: TGTGCCAGCAGCTACCAATACAAACTAGCGGGGCGCACAGATACGCAGTATTTT. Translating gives CASSYQYKLAGRTDTQYF.

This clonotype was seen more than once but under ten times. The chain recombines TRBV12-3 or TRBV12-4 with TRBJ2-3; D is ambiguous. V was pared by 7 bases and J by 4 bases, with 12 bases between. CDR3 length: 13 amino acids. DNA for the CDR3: TGTGCCAGCACCCTGGGTGGGGCAGATACGCAGTATTTT. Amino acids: CASTLGGADTQYF.

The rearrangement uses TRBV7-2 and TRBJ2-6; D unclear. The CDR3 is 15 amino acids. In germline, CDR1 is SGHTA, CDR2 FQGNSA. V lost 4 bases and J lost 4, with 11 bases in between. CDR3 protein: CASSSRATGANVLTF. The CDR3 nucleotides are TGTGCCAGCAGCTCCAGAGCGACGGGGGCCAACGTCCTGACTTTC.

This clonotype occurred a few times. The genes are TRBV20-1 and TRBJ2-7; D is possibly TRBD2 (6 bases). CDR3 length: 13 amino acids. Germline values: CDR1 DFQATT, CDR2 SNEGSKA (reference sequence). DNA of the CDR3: TGCAGCCCCTCCGGAGGGGCAACCTACGAGCAGTACTTC. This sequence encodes CSPSGGATYEQYF.

As DNA, the CDR3 is TGTGCCAGCGCCAAAAACATTCAGTACTTC. Protein: CASAKNIQYF. The chain carries TRBV12-3 or TRBV12-4 and TRBJ2-4; D unclear. V was pared by 8 bases and J by 1 base, with 0 bases between. The CDR3 is 10 residues long.

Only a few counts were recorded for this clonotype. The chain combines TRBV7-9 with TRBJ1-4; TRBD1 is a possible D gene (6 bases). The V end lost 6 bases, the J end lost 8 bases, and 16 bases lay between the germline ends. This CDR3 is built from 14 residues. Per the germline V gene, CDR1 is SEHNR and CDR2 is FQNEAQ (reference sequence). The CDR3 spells CASSLSAGEEKLFF. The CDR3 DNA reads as TGTGCCAGCAGTCTTTCGGCAGGGGAAGAAAAACTGTTTTTT.

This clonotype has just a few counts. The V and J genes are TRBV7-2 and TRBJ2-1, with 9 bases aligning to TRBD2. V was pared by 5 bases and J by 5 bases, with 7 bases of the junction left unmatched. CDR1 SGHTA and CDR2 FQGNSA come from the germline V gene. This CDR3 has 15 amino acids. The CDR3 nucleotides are TGTGCCAGCAGCCCGACCCTAGCGGGAAACAATGAGCAGTTCTTC. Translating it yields CASSPTLAGNNEQFF.

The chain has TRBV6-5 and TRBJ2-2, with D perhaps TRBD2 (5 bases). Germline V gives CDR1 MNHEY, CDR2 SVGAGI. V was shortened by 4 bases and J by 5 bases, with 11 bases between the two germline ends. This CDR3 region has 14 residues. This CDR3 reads CASSSVSGTGELFF. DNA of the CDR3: TGTGCCAGCAGTTCGGTTTCGGGAACCGGGGAGCTGTTTTTT.

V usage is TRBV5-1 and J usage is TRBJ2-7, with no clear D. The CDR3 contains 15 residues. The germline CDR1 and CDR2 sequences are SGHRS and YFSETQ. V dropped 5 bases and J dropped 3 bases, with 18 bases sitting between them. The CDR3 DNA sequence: TGCGCCAGCAGTAAAAAACTCGAATGGGACTACGAGCAGTACTTC. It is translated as CASSKKLEWDYEQYF.

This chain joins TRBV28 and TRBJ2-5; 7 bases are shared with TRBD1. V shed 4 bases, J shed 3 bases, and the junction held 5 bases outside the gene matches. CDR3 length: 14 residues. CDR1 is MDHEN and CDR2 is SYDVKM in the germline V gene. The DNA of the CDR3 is TGTGCCAGCAGTTACGACAGGGTTGAAGAGACCCAGTACTTC. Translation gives CASSYDRVEETQYF.

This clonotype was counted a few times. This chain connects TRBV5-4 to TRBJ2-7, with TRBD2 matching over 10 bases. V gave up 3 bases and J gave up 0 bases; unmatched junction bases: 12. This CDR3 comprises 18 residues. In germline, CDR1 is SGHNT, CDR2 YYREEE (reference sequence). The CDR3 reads CASSSGAGTSVYSYEQYF. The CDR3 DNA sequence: TGTGCCAGCAGCTCGGGGGCAGGGACTAGCGTATACTCCTACGAGCAGTACTTC. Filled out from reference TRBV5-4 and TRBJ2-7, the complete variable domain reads ETGVTQSPTHLIKTRGQQVTLRCSSQSGHNTVSWYQQALGQGPQFIFQYYREEENGRGNFPPRFSGLQFPNYSSELNVNALELDDSALYLCASSSGAGTSVYSYEQYFGPGTRLTVT.

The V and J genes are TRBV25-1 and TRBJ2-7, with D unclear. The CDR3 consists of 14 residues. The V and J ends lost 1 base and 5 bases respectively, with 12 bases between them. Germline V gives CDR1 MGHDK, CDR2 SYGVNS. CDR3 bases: TGTGCCAGCAGTGAATTTGAAGGGTCCCACGAGCAGTACTTC. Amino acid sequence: CASSEFEGSHEQYF.

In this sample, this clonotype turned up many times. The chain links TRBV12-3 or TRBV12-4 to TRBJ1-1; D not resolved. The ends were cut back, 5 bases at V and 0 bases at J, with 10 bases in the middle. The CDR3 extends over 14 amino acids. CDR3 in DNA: TGTGCCAGCAGTCCCCTGACCATGAACACTGAAGCTTTCTTT. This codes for CASSPLTMNTEAFF.

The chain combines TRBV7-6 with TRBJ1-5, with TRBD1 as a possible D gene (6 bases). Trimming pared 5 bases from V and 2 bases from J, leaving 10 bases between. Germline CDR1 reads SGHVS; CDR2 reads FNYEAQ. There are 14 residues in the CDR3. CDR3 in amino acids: CASSPAGGNQPQHF. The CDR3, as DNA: TGTGCCAGCAGCCCAGCAGGGGGCAATCAGCCCCAGCATTTT.

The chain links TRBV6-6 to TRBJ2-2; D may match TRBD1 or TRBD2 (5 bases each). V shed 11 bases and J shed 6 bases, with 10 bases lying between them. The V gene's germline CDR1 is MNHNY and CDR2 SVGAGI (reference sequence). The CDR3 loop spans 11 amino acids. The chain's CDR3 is CACLGAGELFF. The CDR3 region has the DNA TGTGCCTGTTTGGGGGCCGGGGAGCTGTTTTTT.

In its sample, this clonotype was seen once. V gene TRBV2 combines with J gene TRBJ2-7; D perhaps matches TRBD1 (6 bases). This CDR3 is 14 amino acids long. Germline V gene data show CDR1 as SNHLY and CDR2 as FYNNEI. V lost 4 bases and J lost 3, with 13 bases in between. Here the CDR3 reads CASSATLGGYEQYF. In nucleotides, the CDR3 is TGTGCCAGCAGTGCCACATTAGGGGGCTACGAGCAGTACTTC.

The CDR3 nucleotides are TGTGCCAGCAGCTTAGCAGGGGAGGGCAATCAGCCCCAGCATTTT. As protein: CASSLAGEGNQPQHF. The chain is built from TRBV7-9 and TRBJ1-5, with a tentative D call TRBD1 (5 bases). Trimming left V 0 bases short and J 2 bases short, with 8 bases between. Germline V gives CDR1 SEHNR, CDR2 FQNEAQ (reference sequence). This CDR3 region has 15 residues.

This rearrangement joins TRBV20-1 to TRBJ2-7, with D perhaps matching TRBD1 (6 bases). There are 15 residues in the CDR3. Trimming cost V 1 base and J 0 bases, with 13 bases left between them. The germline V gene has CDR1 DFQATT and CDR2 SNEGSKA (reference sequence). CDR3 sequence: CSARVRGYSSYEQYF. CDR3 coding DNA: TGCAGTGCTAGAGTCAGGGGCTATAGCTCCTACGAGCAGTACTTC.

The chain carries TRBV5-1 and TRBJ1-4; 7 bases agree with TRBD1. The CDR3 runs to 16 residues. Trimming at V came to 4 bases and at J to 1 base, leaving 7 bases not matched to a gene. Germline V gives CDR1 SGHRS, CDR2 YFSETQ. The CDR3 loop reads CASSLTRTGTNEKLFF. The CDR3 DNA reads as TGCGCCAGCAGCCTGACCCGGACAGGAACTAATGAAAAACTGTTTTTT.

In DNA, the CDR3 is TGCGCCAGCAGCACCAGTGCTAACTATGGCTACACCTTC. This gives the protein CASSTSANYGYTF. This chain joins TRBV5-1 and TRBJ1-2; D is undetermined. Trimming took off 4 bases at V and 0 bases at J, with 7 bases between the two ends. This CDR3 spans 13 amino acids. The germline V gene has CDR1 SGHRS and CDR2 YFSETQ. Based on the CDR3 plus reference TRBV5-1 and TRBJ1-2, the full variable domain is KAGVTQTPRYLIKTRGQQVTLSCSPISGHRSVSWYQQTPGQGLQFLFEYFSETQRNKGNFPGRFSGRQFSNSRSEMNVSTLELGDSALYLCASSTSANYGYTFGSGTRLTVV.

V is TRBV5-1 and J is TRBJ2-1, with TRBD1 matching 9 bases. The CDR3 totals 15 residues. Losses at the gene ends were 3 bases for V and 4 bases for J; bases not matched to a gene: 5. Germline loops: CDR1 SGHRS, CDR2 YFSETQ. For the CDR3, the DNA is TGCGCCAGCAGCTCGACAGGGGGATTGTACAATGAGCAGTTCTTC. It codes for CASSSTGGLYNEQFF.

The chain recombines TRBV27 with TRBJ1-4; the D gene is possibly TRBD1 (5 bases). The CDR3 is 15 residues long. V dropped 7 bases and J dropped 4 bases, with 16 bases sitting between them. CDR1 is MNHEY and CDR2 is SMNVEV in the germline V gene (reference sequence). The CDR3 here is CASTTRRGFNEKLFF. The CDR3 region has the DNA TGTGCCAGCACCACCCGGCGGGGGTTTAATGAAAAACTGTTTTTT. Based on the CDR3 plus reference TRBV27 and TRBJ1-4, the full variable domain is EAQVTQNPRYLITVTGKKLTVTCSQNMNHEYMSWYRQDPGLGLRQIYYSMNVEVTDKGDVPEGYKVSRKEKRNFPLILESPSPNQTSLYFCASTTRRGFNEKLFFGSGTQLSVL.